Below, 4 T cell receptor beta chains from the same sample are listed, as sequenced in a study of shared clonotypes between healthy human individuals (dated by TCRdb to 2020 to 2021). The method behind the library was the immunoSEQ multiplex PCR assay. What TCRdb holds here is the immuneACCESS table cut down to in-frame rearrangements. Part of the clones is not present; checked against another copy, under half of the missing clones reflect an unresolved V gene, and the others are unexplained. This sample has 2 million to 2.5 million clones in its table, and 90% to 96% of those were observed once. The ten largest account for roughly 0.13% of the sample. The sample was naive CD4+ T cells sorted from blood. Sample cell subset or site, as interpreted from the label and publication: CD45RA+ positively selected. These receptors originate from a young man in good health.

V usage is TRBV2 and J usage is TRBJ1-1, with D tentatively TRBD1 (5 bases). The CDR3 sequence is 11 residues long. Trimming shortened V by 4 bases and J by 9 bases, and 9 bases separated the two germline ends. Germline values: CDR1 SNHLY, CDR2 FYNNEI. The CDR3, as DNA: TGTGCCAGCAGTGGACAGACGAAAGCTTTCTTT. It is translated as CASSGQTKAFF.

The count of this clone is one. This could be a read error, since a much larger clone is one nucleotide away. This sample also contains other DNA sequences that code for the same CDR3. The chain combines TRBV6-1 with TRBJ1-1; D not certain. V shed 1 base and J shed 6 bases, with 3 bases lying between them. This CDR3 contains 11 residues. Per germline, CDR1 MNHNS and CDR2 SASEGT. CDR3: CASSEGAEAFF. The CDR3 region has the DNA TGTGCCAGCAGTGAAGGGGCTGAAGCTTTCTTT.

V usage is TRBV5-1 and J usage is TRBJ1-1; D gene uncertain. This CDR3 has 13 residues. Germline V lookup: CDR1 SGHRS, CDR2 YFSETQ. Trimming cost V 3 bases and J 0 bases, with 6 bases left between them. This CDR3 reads CASSYRLNTEAFF. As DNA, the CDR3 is TGCGCCAGCAGCTACCGGCTGAACACTGAAGCTTTCTTT. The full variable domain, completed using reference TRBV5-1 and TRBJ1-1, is KAGVTQTPRYLIKTRGQQVTLSCSPISGHRSVSWYQQTPGQGLQFLFEYFSETQRNKGNFPGRFSGRQFSNSRSEMNVSTLELGDSALYLCASSYRLNTEAFFGQGTRLTVV.

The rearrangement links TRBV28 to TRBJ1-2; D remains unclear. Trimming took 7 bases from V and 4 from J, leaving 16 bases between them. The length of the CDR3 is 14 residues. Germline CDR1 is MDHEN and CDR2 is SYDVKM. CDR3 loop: CASKTLWGSYGYTF. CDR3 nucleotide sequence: TGTGCCAGCAAAACCTTGTGGGGTAGCTATGGCTACACCTTC.